The 30 T cell receptor beta chains listed next were all sequenced from one sample in a study of identical twins. TCRdb re-derived calls from the 5' RACE reads in MiXCR, one entry per CDR3 protein. Of roughly 200,000 distinct CDR3 sequences in the sample, more than 15% were seen once. These records were also assigned to another study, of T cells expressing NK-cell markers.

The specimen was CD8+ T cells sorted from blood. These receptors were collected from a woman under 30 in good health.

The rearrangement joins TRBV10-3 to TRBJ2-5, with D uncertain. The germline V gene has CDR1 ENHRY and CDR2 SYGVKD. The CDR3 runs to 13 residues. V shed 3 bases and J shed 5 bases, with 10 bases lying between them. As DNA, the CDR3 is TGTGCCATCAGTGAAGTAGCTGTGGAGACCCAGTACTTC. Amino acid sequence: CAISEVAVETQYF.

This clonotype was recorded a few times. The chain recombines TRBV7-3 with TRBJ1-1; D possibly corresponds to TRBD1 (6 bases). This CDR3 is built from 14 residues. The germline V gene has CDR1 SGHTA and CDR2 FQGTGA. The germline V and J ends were trimmed by 5 bases and 4 bases, with 14 bases remaining between them. Here the CDR3 reads CASSPRGGGTEAFF. The CDR3 DNA reads TGTGCCAGCAGCCCCCGGGGAGGGGGCACTGAAGCTTTCTTT.

The CDR3: CASSSTLGIGELFF. In DNA, the CDR3 is TGTGCCAGCAGTTCCACGCTGGGCATCGGGGAGCTGTTTTTT. The chain carries TRBV6-2 or TRBV6-3 and TRBJ2-2; D remains ambiguous. Germline CDR1 MNHEY, CDR2 SVGEGT. The CDR3 has 14 amino acids. Trimming took off 4 bases at V and 7 bases at J, with 13 bases between the two ends.

This chain connects TRBV5-1 to TRBJ2-2; 9 bases are a match to TRBD1. This CDR3 spans 15 amino acids. Trimming cost V 5 bases and J 3 bases; bases outside gene matches: 5. Germline CDR1 reads SGHRS; CDR2 reads YFSETQ. Here the CDR3 DNA reads TGCGCCAGCAGATTAGGGACAGGGTACACCGGGGAGCTGTTTTTT. This encodes CASRLGTGYTGELFF.

This clonotype has only a few counts. This sequence joins TRBV3-1 and TRBJ1-1; D gene uncertain. This CDR3 region has 14 residues. The V and J ends lost 4 bases and 1 base respectively, with 10 bases between them. Germline V gene data show CDR1 as LGHDT and CDR2 as YNNKEL (reference sequence). CDR3 amino acids: CASSLTWGNTEAFF. The CDR3 bases are TGTGCCAGCAGCCTTACCTGGGGGAACACTGAAGCTTTCTTT.

This clonotype has a count of ten or more. The V and J genes are TRBV2 and TRBJ2-7; 7 bases are a match to TRBD1. This CDR3 spans 15 amino acids. Per germline, CDR1 SNHLY and CDR2 FYNNEI. Unmatched junction bases numbered 6, after V lost 2 bases and J lost 2 bases. CDR3 protein: CASSEWTGLTYEQYF. The CDR3 coding sequence is TGTGCCAGCAGTGAATGGACAGGTCTAACCTACGAGCAGTACTTC.

This clonotype was recorded a few times. The chain is built from TRBV19 and TRBJ2-1; 7 nucleotides match TRBD2. This CDR3 contains 15 residues. Germline V CDR1 and CDR2: LNHDA, SQIVND (reference sequence). V lost 0 bases, J lost 7 bases, and 6 bases stayed unmatched. The CDR3 is CASSIDQTGGNEQFF. CDR3 nucleotides: TGTGCCAGTAGTATAGATCAAACGGGGGGAAATGAGCAGTTCTTC.

The chain recombines TRBV29-1 with TRBJ2-1; the D is unclear. Germline V gene data show CDR1 as SQVTM and CDR2 as ANQGSEA. With 5 bases removed from V and 7 bases from J, the gap between germline ends came to 9 bases. The CDR3 has 11 amino acids. This CDR3 is CSVRSLNEQFF. The CDR3 coding sequence is TGCAGCGTTCGGTCCCTAAATGAGCAGTTCTTC.

This clonotype has a handful of counts. This chain joins TRBV7-6 and TRBJ2-5; 8 bases match TRBD2. The CDR3 sequence is 17 residues long. V trimming: 3 bases; J trimming: 1 base; junction bases outside the gene matches: 10. Germline CDR1 reads SGHVS; CDR2 reads FNYEAQ. The CDR3: CASSFVALTSAQETQYF. Written as DNA, the CDR3 is TGTGCCAGCAGCTTTGTTGCATTGACTAGCGCCCAAGAGACCCAGTACTTC.

The chain has TRBV4-1 and TRBJ2-5; D gene ambiguous. V was clipped by 1 base and J by 0 bases, with 6 bases between them. Germline V lookup: CDR1 MGHRA, CDR2 YSYEKL. CDR3 length: 14 amino acids. The CDR3 here is CASSQVANQETQYF. As DNA, the CDR3 is TGCGCCAGCAGCCAAGTCGCCAACCAAGAGACCCAGTACTTC.

CDR3: CAWSVSTGNEQFF. The CDR3 bases are TGTGCCTGGAGTGTGAGTACAGGGAATGAGCAGTTCTTC. J is TRBJ2-1 and V is TRBV30; possible D gene TRBD1, 6 bases. CDR1 and CDR2 from the germline V gene are GTSNPN and SVGIG (reference sequence). V lost 0 bases, J lost 7 bases, and 10 bases lay in between. The CDR3 is 13 residues long.

This clonotype came up a few times. This chain joins TRBV20-1 and TRBJ2-1; 12 nucleotides match TRBD2. Trimming took 7 bases from V and 0 from J; bases not matched to a gene: 4. Germline V CDR1 and CDR2: DFQATT, SNEGSKA (reference sequence). The CDR3 is 15 amino acids. CDR3 residues: CSVQTSGGSYNEQFF. CDR3 DNA: TGCAGTGTTCAGACTAGCGGGGGCTCCTACAATGAGCAGTTCTTC.

The sample holds one count of this clonotype. This chain joins TRBV6-1 and TRBJ2-2, with TRBD1 matching over 9 bases. Germline V gene data show CDR1 as MNHNS and CDR2 as SASEGT. The CDR3 runs 13 residues. With 10 bases clipped from V and 5 bases from J, the junction kept 5 bases outside the gene matches. CDR3 in amino acids: CATGQGRTGELFF. CDR3 in DNA: TGTGCCACAGGACAGGGGCGGACCGGGGAGCTGTTTTTT.

This clonotype was found a few times. This rearrangement joins TRBV29-1 to TRBJ2-2; D may be TRBD1 or TRBD2 (5 bases each). Trimming pared 3 bases from V and 4 bases from J, leaving 6 bases between. The CDR3 covers 12 residues. Per the germline V gene, CDR1 is SQVTM and CDR2 is ANQGSEA. CDR3 nucleotide sequence: TGCAGCGTTGACGGGACCACCGGGGAGCTGTTTTTT. It is translated as CSVDGTTGELFF.

This chain links TRBV12-3 or TRBV12-4 with TRBJ2-1; TRBD1 matches at 7 bases. The CDR3 consists of 16 residues. V lost 7 bases, J lost 4 bases, and 13 bases stayed unmatched. CDR3 sequence (DNA): TGTGCCAGCAACTCTCTACAGGGGTTGGAGTACAATGAGCAGTTCTTC. Translating it yields CASNSLQGLEYNEQFF.

The rearrangement uses TRBV27 and TRBJ2-7, with D possibly matching TRBD2 (6 bases). The CDR3 spans 13 residues. The germline gives CDR1 MNHEY, CDR2 SMNVEV (reference sequence). Trimming removed 2 bases at V and 7 bases at J, with 12 bases between. Written as DNA, the CDR3 is TGTGCCAGCAGTTTACGGGAGCAAAGTGAGCAGTACTTC. It yields the protein CASSLREQSEQYF.

In this sample, this clonotype turned up a few times. The V and J genes are TRBV7-8 and TRBJ2-5, with D hard to call. The V gene lost 5 bases and the J gene lost 5 bases, with 9 bases spanning the gap. The CDR3 runs 12 residues. In germline, CDR1 is SGHVS, CDR2 FQNEAQ. In DNA, the CDR3 is TGTGCCAGCAGCCCTATGGGGGAGACCCAGTACTTC. Translation: CASSPMGETQYF.

The gene calls are TRBV2 and TRBJ2-3, with 8 bases lining up with TRBD2. The germline gives CDR1 SNHLY, CDR2 FYNNEI. V shed 4 bases, J shed 0 bases, and the junction held 15 bases outside the gene matches. There are 19 residues in the CDR3. CDR3 bases: TGTGCCAGCAGTGGGTCGGGACTAGATAGTCTCGTAAGCACAGATACGCAGTATTTT. It encodes CASSGSGLDSLVSTDTQYF. The whole variable domain, remainder taken from reference TRBV2 and TRBJ2-3, is EPEVTQTPSHQVTQMGQEVILRCVPISNHLYFYWYRQILGQKVEFLVSFYNNEISEKSEIFDDQFSVERPDGSNFTLKIRSTKLEDSAMYFCASSGSGLDSLVSTDTQYFGPGTRLTVL.

This clonotype was observed a few times. This rearrangement joins TRBV9 to TRBJ2-5; unclear D gene. Germline V gene sequence: CDR1 SGDLS, CDR2 YYNGEE. CDR3 length equals 14 residues. Trimming left V 4 bases short and J 1 base short, with 11 bases between. The CDR3 DNA reads TGTGCCAGCAGCCCGACCGGGTTCCAAGAGACCCAGTACTTC. It encodes CASSPTGFQETQYF.

This clonotype was counted ten times or more. The V gene is TRBV12-3 or TRBV12-4, the J gene TRBJ2-1; 9 bases line up with TRBD1. V dropped 6 bases and J dropped 7; count of bases not matched to a gene: 4. The CDR3 is made up of 13 amino acids. In nucleotides, the CDR3 is TGTGCCAGCAGGCCTGACAGGGGGAATGAGCAGTTCTTC. Protein sequence: CASRPDRGNEQFF.

The J gene is TRBJ2-7, the V gene TRBV9; D not resolved. Germline V gene lookup returns CDR1 SGDLS and CDR2 YYNGEE. Trimming shortened V by 4 bases and J by 0 bases, and 14 bases separated the two germline ends. The CDR3 is 15 amino acids. CDR3 nucleotides: TGTGCCAGCAGCCTGGGCGTAGCCAGCTCCTACGAGCAGTACTTC. This codes for CASSLGVASSYEQYF.

The chain combines TRBV29-1 with TRBJ2-4, with unresolved D. V dropped 6 bases and J dropped 4 bases, with 7 bases sitting between them. The CDR3 totals 11 residues. The germline CDR1 and CDR2 sequences are SQVTM and ANQGSEA. CDR3 in amino acids: CSVEFKNIQYF. DNA for the CDR3: TGCAGCGTCGAGTTTAAAAACATTCAGTACTTC.

The V call is TRBV3-1, the J call TRBJ2-7; TRBD2 aligns across 10 bases. The V and J ends lost 5 bases and 4 bases, in that order; junction bases with no gene match: 5. Germline V gene data show CDR1 as LGHDT and CDR2 as YNNKEL (reference sequence). The CDR3 is made up of 14 amino acids. The CDR3 DNA sequence: TGTGCCAGCAGCGACTGGACTAGCGGTTACGAGCAGTACTTC. This codes for CASSDWTSGYEQYF.

The chain recombines TRBV3-1 with TRBJ1-1; the D gene is possibly TRBD1 (5 bases). The germline V gene has CDR1 LGHDT and CDR2 YNNKEL (reference sequence). Trimming took off 6 bases at V and 1 base at J, with 9 bases between the two ends. CDR3 length: 13 amino acids. The CDR3 spells CASRLGANTEAFF. CDR3 bases: TGTGCCAGCAGGCTCGGGGCGAACACTGAAGCTTTCTTT.

The V call is TRBV20-1, the J call TRBJ2-1; D is unresolved. V shed 3 bases and J shed 7 bases, with 16 bases lying between them. The CDR3 extends over 14 amino acids. Germline CDR1 and CDR2: DFQATT and SNEGSKA (reference sequence). The CDR3 spells CSARHLVVGNEQFF. The CDR3 bases are TGCAGTGCTAGGCATCTAGTCGTTGGAAATGAGCAGTTCTTC.

The gene calls are TRBV10-3 and TRBJ2-2; D is unclear. V was pared by 0 bases and J by 3 bases, with 5 bases between. The germline V gene encodes CDR1 ENHRY and CDR2 SYGVKD. The CDR3 runs to 14 residues. Here the CDR3 DNA reads TGTGCCATCAGTGAGTCGAGGTACACCGGGGAGCTGTTTTTT. Encoded protein: CAISESRYTGELFF.

This clonotype showed up just a few times. The rearrangement links TRBV5-6 to TRBJ2-4, with D tentatively TRBD1 (6 bases). V gave up 1 base and J gave up 7 bases, with 9 bases separating them. Looked up from germline, CDR1 is SGHDT and CDR2 is YYEEEE. CDR3 size: 13 residues. The CDR3 DNA reads TGTGCCAGCAGCTTGCAGGGGACGAACATTCAGTACTTC. It is translated as CASSLQGTNIQYF. Based on the CDR3 plus reference TRBV5-6 and TRBJ2-4, the full variable domain is DAGVTQSPTHLIKTRGQQVTLRCSPKSGHDTVSWYQQALGQGPQFIFQYYEEEERQRGNFPDRFSGHQFPNYSSELNVNALLLGDSALYLCASSLQGTNIQYFGAGTRLSVL.

This rearrangement joins TRBV12-3 or TRBV12-4 to TRBJ1-1; D is undetermined. The V end lost 4 bases, the J end lost 1 base, and 10 bases lay between the germline ends. The CDR3 covers 14 residues. The CDR3 is CASSSPWGNTEAFF. CDR3 in DNA: TGTGCCAGCAGTTCCCCCTGGGGGAACACTGAAGCTTTCTTT.

This clonotype was observed a handful of times. V gene TRBV20-1 combines with J gene TRBJ2-3; D gene uncertain. The CDR3 loop spans 16 amino acids. The germline V gene has CDR1 DFQATT and CDR2 SNEGSKA (reference sequence). V lost 6 bases and J 0 bases, leaving 19 bases between the germline ends. The DNA for the CDR3 is TGCAGTGCCAACCCCGTACTTGCGGCTAGCACAGATACGCAGTATTTT. Translating gives CSANPVLAASTDTQYF.

This clonotype was recorded at least ten times. The chain uses TRBV3-1 and TRBJ2-7; possible D gene TRBD1, 6 bases. Trimming removed 0 bases from V and 7 bases from J, with 16 bases in between. Germline CDR1 is LGHDT and CDR2 is YNNKEL (reference sequence). CDR3 length equals 15 residues. The CDR3 DNA is TGTGCCAGCAGCCAAGAGGAAAACAGGGTCGGTGAGCAGTACTTC. This sequence encodes CASSQEENRVGEQYF.